This T cell receptor (beta chain) derives from a study of blood T cell repertoires in COVID-19 (dated by TCRdb to 2018 to 2021). With respect to the entire study: The collaborator samples originated in the United States, Italy and Spain and spanned the acute and convalescent phases of COVID-19. The prospective study material was composed of cDNA or gDNA derived from T cells, B-cell-depleted T cells, or PBMCs. The dataset comprised deeply sampled blood TCRbeta repertoires from subjects exposed to, actively infected with, or recovered from COVID-19. The repertoires were released in a freely available public database intended as a resource for research on the immune response to SARS-CoV-2. Samples came from the ongoing ImmuneRACE study (first 160 participants) plus 1,254 subjects from 6 global collaborators. Nearly every sample came with metadata listing a de-identified subject ID, COVID-19 status, age in years and sex. Where available, HLA class I and class II types were obtained from metadata supplied by the sample provider rather than from assay-based typing. General findings and caveats noted by the study authors: The amount of clinical and demographic metadata varied by source and participant and was provided uncurated.

The collaborating institutions used their own protocols to collect whole blood in K2EDTA tubes. For TCRbeta analysis, collaborators shipped samples as frozen whole blood, isolated PBMCs, or DNA extracted from either of those sample types. Turning to this clone: Its antigen is unknown. The germline gene is not matched at one end of the junction; a read error may be the cause.

TCRbeta CDR3 regions were amplified from genomic DNA by means of the immunoSEQ Assay, a bias-controlled multiplex PCR. On the authors' methods: The number of nucleated cells in each sample was estimated by amplification of reference gene primers within the assay. To quantify the absolute abundance of each unique TCRbeta CDR3 rearrangement, sequence reads were collapsed and filtered. Productive Simpson clonality was computed per sample as the square root of Simpson's diversity index over productive rearrangements. Entries here come from immuneACCESS through TCRdb and include only in-frame sequences with V and J called. Some clones fail to appear in such tables; in the studies checked, an unresolved V gene covers under half of the shortfall, and the cause of the remainder is unknown. Clonal size and the V and J genes are those of that table, whereas D and trimming came from the DNA. This sample is represented by 90,000 to 130,000 clones; about 85% of them were singletons. The ten largest clonotypes hold around 5.1% of the sample.

The source material was peripheral blood. The TCR sequence derives from a human donor in a cohort sampled during active COVID-19.

At the DNA level, the sequence is TGTGCCAGTAGTACCTCAGGGGGCTTAGAACAACGCTTC. This encodes CASSTSGGLEQRF. The rearranged chain carries TRBV19 and TRBJ1-2; TRBD1 matches 8 bases in the middle. From its cysteine to its phenylalanine, the CDR3 spans 13 amino acids. The retained sequence is limited to the CDR3, 39 bases, with the frame set at the first base. Sequences LNHDA (CDR1) and SQIVND (CDR2) are obtained from the germline V gene (reference sequence).